This record concerns one T cell receptor (beta chain) sequence. No antigen is known for it. No base-level quality is on record; no much larger clone is a single base apart. At diagnosis, tumor, uninvolved tumor-adjacent lung and peripheral blood were collected and then preserved as a mix of FFPE and fresh-frozen material. For TCR repertoire profiling, blood samples were analyzed in the form of peripheral blood mononuclear cells. The immunoSEQ Assay was used to sequence TCR beta CDR3 regions from DNA. The original methods were these. To compute T cell density, TCR beta template counts were normalized to usable DNA, which was estimated by amplifying housekeeping genes. Richness was estimated with the preseqR package, extrapolating to 400,000 templates for PBMC samples and 120,000 templates for tissue samples. Clonality was defined by subtracting Pielou's evenness from one. To identify tissue-enriched TCRs, differential abundance testing was run on productive amino-acid clonotypes with a minimum total count of 5 and an alpha of 0.1. The Jaccard Index and the Morisita Overlap Index were used to measure how much the repertoires overlapped between compartments. GLIPH grouped TCR beta CDR3s together with public tetramer-defined viral CDR3s, and a viral motif had to include at least three viral sequences and show V-gene enrichment. Not all clones reach the TCRdb copy of this immuneACCESS table, which keeps in-frame sequences only. Checked studies attribute under half of the gap to unresolved V genes and leave the rest unexplained. The V and J calls and the clone size are those of that table, but D and trimming were determined from the DNA. Present in this sample are approximately 140,000 clones, 89% of which were seen just once. The ten largest clones take up about 1.5% of the sample.

These data belong to a study of T cells in localized non-small cell lung cancer (dated by TCRdb to 2019 to 2021). Background on the whole study: The study examined T cell repertoires in 236 patients with early-stage NSCLC and compared tumors with uninvolved tumor-adjacent lungs. All 240 or so NSCLC patients in the cohort were treatment-naive and had localized lung tumors that were resected. The mean age of the NSCLC patients was just over 65 years, with 120 to 150 men and approximately 100 women. Study-wide conclusions, independent of this receptor: Uninvolved tumor-adjacent lung showed the highest T cell clonality, higher than tumor, which suggests more focused antigenic responses in the uninvolved tumor-adjacent lung. Because the study design was exploratory, TCR variables were selected using unadjusted p-values without false-discovery rate correction. Longer overall survival was associated with higher blood T cell density, whereas shorter survival was associated with higher adjacent-lung clonality. Because multi-region tumor sequencing was not done, intratumor heterogeneity could not be ruled out. A median of around 50 of the top 100 tumor clones turned up in the paired uninvolved adjacent lung, and 25 to 30 of those clones also ranked among the top 100 of that same adjacent lung.

The sample was peripheral blood, taken before any cancer treatment. This sequence originates from a female donor over 55 with stage I lung adenocarcinoma.

The DNA sequence is TGTGCCAGCAGTGCTAGCGTCTCTGGAAACACCATATATTTT. Its protein product is CASSASVSGNTIYF. The rearranged chain carries TRBV2 and TRBJ1-3, with no confident D gene call. Via the germline V gene, CDR1 is SNHLY and CDR2 FYNNEI. The junction carries 7 bases between V and J, which are trimmed by 4 bases and 0 bases respectively. Counted from cysteine to phenylalanine, this CDR3 has 14 amino acids. The only DNA kept is the CDR3, 42 bases in frame from the first base.